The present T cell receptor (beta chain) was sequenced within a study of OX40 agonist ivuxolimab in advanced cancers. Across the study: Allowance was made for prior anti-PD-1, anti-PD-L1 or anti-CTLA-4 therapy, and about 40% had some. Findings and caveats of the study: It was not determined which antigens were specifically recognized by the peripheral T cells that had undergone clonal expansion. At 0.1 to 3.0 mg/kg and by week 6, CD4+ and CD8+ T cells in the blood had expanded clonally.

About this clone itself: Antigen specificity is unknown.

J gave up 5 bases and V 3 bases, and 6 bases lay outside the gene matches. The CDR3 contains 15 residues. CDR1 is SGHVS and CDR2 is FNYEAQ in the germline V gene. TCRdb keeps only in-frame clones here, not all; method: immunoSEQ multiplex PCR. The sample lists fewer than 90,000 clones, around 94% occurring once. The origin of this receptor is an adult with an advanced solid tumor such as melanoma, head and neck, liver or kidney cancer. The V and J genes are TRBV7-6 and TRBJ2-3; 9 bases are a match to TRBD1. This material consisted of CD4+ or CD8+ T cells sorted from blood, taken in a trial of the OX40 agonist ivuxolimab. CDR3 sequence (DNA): TGTGCCAGCAGCTTTGGGACAGGGCCTGGAGATACGCAGTATTTT. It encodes CASSFGTGPGDTQYF. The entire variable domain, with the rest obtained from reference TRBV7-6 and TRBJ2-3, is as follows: GAGVSQSPRYKVTKRGQDVALRCDPISGHVSLYWYRQALGQGPEFLTYFNYEAQQDKSGLPNDRFSAERPEGSISTLTIQRTEQRDSAMYRCASSFGTGPGDTQYFGPGTRLTVL.